This T cell receptor (beta chain) was sequenced during a study of beta chain features in type 1 diabetes. General study points: Insertions at VDJ junctions were less frequent in type 1 diabetes patients. These patients also deleted more nucleotides at the same junctions. Patients' naive, central memory and regulatory TCRB repertoires appeared more alike than those of healthy donors. Type 1 diabetes patients showed a moderate but significant shortening of TCRB CDR3s in all four CD4+ subsets.

CDR1 SGHTA and CDR2 FQGNSA come from the germline V gene. The CDR3 has 16 residues. V was shortened by 0 bases and J by 4 bases, with 14 bases between the two germline ends. Every donor had blood drawn once into heparin, around 0.12 L on average. A few counts support this clone. What it binds is unknown. All of the isolated RNA was reverse transcribed, so expressed TCRB transcripts were sequenced. Libraries were prepared by immunoSEQ multiplex PCR; TCRdb keeps only in-frame clonotypes and omits some of them. This table holds about half a million clones, about 29% found once. Sequences were obtained from naive CD4+ T cells from blood. The receptor was isolated from a man aged 18-30 years in good health. The genes are TRBV7-2 and TRBJ2-3; TRBD1 might be the D (5 bases). CDR3 coding DNA: TGTGCCAGCAGCTTAGCTCCTCTCTCAGGGCCAGATACGCAGTATTTT. The encoded protein is CASSLAPLSGPDTQYF.